Below, one T cell receptor beta chain is given with its context. This clone's antigen is unknown. Base qualities were left out, and no much larger clone turns up one base away. The record originates from a study of blood T cell repertoires in COVID-19 (dated by TCRdb to between 2020 and 2021). For context, the study as a whole: Samples from collaborators originated in the United States, Italy and Spain and spanned both the acute and convalescent phases of COVID-19. The material from the prospective study consisted of cDNA or gDNA derived from T cells, B-cell-depleted T cells, or PBMCs. Subjects who had been exposed to COVID-19, were actively infected with it, or had recovered from it provided the deeply sampled blood TCRbeta repertoires that made up the dataset. A freely available public database, intended as a resource for researchers studying the immune response to SARS-CoV-2, is where the repertoires were released. Samples were obtained from the ongoing ImmuneRACE study (first 160 participants) and from about 1,300 subjects provided by 6 global collaborators. Nearly every sample came with metadata listing a de-identified subject ID, COVID-19 status, age in years and sex. Where available, HLA class I and class II types were taken from metadata supplied by the sample provider and were not determined by assay-based typing.

Measured from the cysteine to the phenylalanine, the CDR3 is 15 residues long. Only the CDR3 DNA is retained, 45 bases long and in frame from the first base. Trimming costs V 4 bases and J 1 base, and their ends lie 13 bases apart. The germline V gene gives CDR1 as ENHRY and CDR2 as SYGVKD. Findings and caveats that apply to the study as a whole: The quantity of clinical and demographic metadata differed by source and by participant and was supplied without curation.

Each collaborating institution followed its own protocols to collect whole blood in K2EDTA tubes. For TCRbeta analysis, collaborators shipped samples in one of three forms: frozen whole blood, isolated PBMCs, or DNA extracted from either of those sample types. TCRbeta CDR3 regions were amplified from genomic DNA using the immunoSEQ Assay, a bias-controlled multiplex PCR. The original methods were these. The number of nucleated cells in each sample was estimated from the amplification of reference gene primers within the assay. Sequence reads were collapsed and filtered to measure the absolute abundance of every unique TCRbeta CDR3 rearrangement. Productive Simpson clonality was computed per sample as the square root of Simpson's diversity index over productive rearrangements. The table comes from immuneACCESS by way of TCRdb, which keeps in-frame sequences with V and J called. Part of the clones is missing from these tables; in studies checked, under half for an unresolved V gene and the rest for unknown reasons. D and trimming were read from the DNA, whereas the V and J calls and clone size are those reported in that table. The sample table records about 270,000 clones; around nine tenths of these occur just once. The leading ten clones occupy around 9% of the sample.

Material for sequencing was peripheral blood. The receptor was derived from a middle-aged man with active or convalescent COVID-19. The rearranged segments are TRBV10-3 and TRBJ1-2, with a weak D call of TRBD1 (6 bases match). This receptor has the CDR3 CAISASRGFNYGYTF. The DNA is TGTGCCATCAGTGCCAGTAGGGGGTTTAACTATGGCTACACCTTC.